This T cell receptor (beta chain) is from a study of T-cell reconstitution after alpha-beta-depleted transplantation in children. The TCRbeta library incorporated unique molecular identifiers. TCRdb reanalysed the PCR reads using MiXCR and keeps one entry per CDR3 protein. The top ten hold around 15% of the sample, which has fewer than 550,000 distinct CDR3 sequences, approximately 10% seen once. As regards this clonotype: Its antigen is unknown.

Whole-study findings and limits: High day-60 TCRbeta diversity in some patients came from surviving recipient T cells and thymic progenitors. Newly made T cells mostly supplied T-cell counts and diversity one year after transplant. Several hundred graft clones that had expanded were reportedly the source of alpha-beta T cells about two months after transplant.

The TCR sequence derives from a female patient aged 2-15 years who had a stem cell transplant for aplastic anemia, so the T cells may come from the graft donor. The sequenced sample was PBMCs, mostly from graft donor cells, obtained 180 days after TCRalphabeta/CD19-depleted stem cell transplant.

The CDR3 reads CSVEQEPEAFF. In DNA form, the CDR3 reads TGCAGCGTTGAACAGGAGCCTGAAGCTTTCTTT. The chain is built from TRBV29-1 and TRBJ1-1; D not resolved. Germline V gene data show CDR1 as SQVTM and CDR2 as ANQGSEA. CDR3 size: 11 residues. Trimming removed 2 bases from V and 6 bases from J, with 7 bases in between.